The 26 T cell receptor beta chains below were found in one sample sequenced in a study of T cells in women clearing cervical HPV infection. Libraries were prepared by immunoSEQ multiplex PCR; TCRdb keeps only in-frame clonotypes and omits some of them. Its table records roughly 48,000 clones. Sequencing was carried out using blood buffy coat. The source of these receptors is a woman aged 18-70 years with a cervical HPV16 infection that either progressed to CIN3+ or cleared (not recorded which).

On this clone: With the read ending 3 residues before the CDR3 end, the germline J gene is used to fill in that end. The rearrangement uses TRBV6-2 or TRBV6-3 and TRBJ1-1; 8 bases match TRBD1. Germline V lookup: CDR1 MNHEY, CDR2 SVGEGT. The length of the CDR3 is 12 residues. The CDR3 bases that were read are TGTGCCAGCAGTTACGGGACAGGAGAA. The encoded protein is CASSYGTGE. In full, the CDR3 is CASSYGTGEAFF.

A word on this clone: With the read ending 3 residues before the CDR3 end, the germline J gene is used to fill in that end. The V and J genes are TRBV28 and TRBJ2-7; 9 bases match TRBD1. Losses at the gene ends were 4 bases for V and 2 bases for J; bases not matched to a gene: 9. The CDR3 runs 16 residues. Germline V CDR1 and CDR2: MDHEN, SYDVKM. The CDR3 DNA, read in part, is TGTGCCAGCAGTTATACTCCGGGACAGGGTACCTACGAG. As protein: CASSYTPGQGTYE. In full, the CDR3 reads CASSYTPGQGTYEQYF.

As concerns this clone: The read terminates 3 residues before the CDR3 end, so the remaining end is supplied by the germline J gene. The chain links TRBV7-9 to TRBJ2-3, with D unclear. Trimming pared 4 bases from V and 8 bases from J, leaving 13 bases between. From germline, CDR1 is SEHNR and CDR2 FQNEAQ (reference sequence). This CDR3 region has 13 residues. The CDR3 reads CASSSPLASTQYF. The sequenced part of the CDR3 DNA is TGTGCCAGCAGCTCCCCCCTGGCCTCTACG.

To note about this clone: The CDR3 goes on 3 residues after the read ends, and that part is filled in from the germline J gene. The chain carries TRBV20-1 and TRBJ1-1; 7 bases fit TRBD1. V lost 0 bases to trimming and J lost 1 base; unmatched junction nucleotides: 8. The CDR3 has 16 amino acids. The germline gives CDR1 DFQATT, CDR2 SNEGSKA (reference sequence). The CDR3 protein is CSARDAGGYPNTEAFF. The part of the CDR3 DNA that was read is TGCAGTGCTAGAGATGCAGGGGGGTATCCGAACACTGAA.

CDR3: CSARAGRGVGLAGSYEQYF. CDR3 DNA (partial): TGCAGTGCTAGAGCTGGGAGGGGAGTAGGACTAGCAGGATCCTACGAG. The V and J genes are TRBV20-1 and TRBJ2-7, with 8 bases matching TRBD2. The read terminates 3 residues before the CDR3 end, so the remaining end is supplied by the germline J gene. The CDR3 is 19 amino acids. V lost 1 base to trimming and J lost 1 base; unmatched junction nucleotides: 18. Germline CDR1 is DFQATT and CDR2 is SNEGSKA (reference sequence).

Note on this clone: From the germline J gene comes the end of the CDR3, since the read stops 3 residues before it. The V gene is TRBV7-8, the J gene TRBJ2-5; 7 bases match TRBD2. The CDR3 consists of 16 residues. Germline CDR1 reads SGHVS; CDR2 reads FQNEAQ. V trimming: 5 bases; J trimming: 1 base; junction bases outside the gene matches: 10. CDR3 loop: CASSPTRLAPQETQYF. The DNA read from the CDR3 is TGTGCCAGCAGCCCAACCAGACTAGCTCCCCAAGAGACC.

CDR3 residues: CASSPRTAAYEQYF. Incomplete CDR3 DNA: TGTGCCAGCAGCCCCCGGACAGCCGCCTACGAG. The genes are TRBV7-9 and TRBJ2-7; perhaps TRBD1 as D (6 bases). The read finishes 3 residues shy of the CDR3 end, and the germline J gene is used to complete it. The germline CDR1 and CDR2 sequences are SEHNR and FQNEAQ (reference sequence). The CDR3 length is 14 residues. Between the trimmed V and J ends, which lost 5 bases and 2 bases, there was a span of 13 bases. Full variable domain (outside the CDR3, taken from reference TRBV7-9 and TRBJ2-7): DTGVSQNPRHKITKRGQNVTFRCDPISEHNRLYWYRQTLGQGPEFLTYFQNEAQLEKSRLLSDRFSAERPKGSFSTLEIQRTEQGDSAMYLCASSPRTAAYEQYFGPGTRLTVT.

In regard to this clone: One end of the junction varies from germline; a read error may be responsible. The read ends 3 residues shy of where the CDR3 ends; the end is completed using the germline J gene. The gene calls are TRBV5-1 and TRBJ1-1; the D is unclear. The CDR3 loop spans 13 amino acids. Germline V gives CDR1 SGHRS, CDR2 YFSETQ. The covered CDR3 bases are TGCGCCAGCACCTTGGACTGGAACACTGAA. Protein: CASTLDWNTE. The full CDR3 is CASTLDWNTEAFF.

With regard to this clone: The CDR3 end lies 3 residues beyond the end of the read and is filled in from the germline J gene. The chain is built from TRBV2 and TRBJ2-1, with TRBD2 identical over 10 bases. The V gene's germline CDR1 is SNHLY and CDR2 FYNNEI. The CDR3 consists of 15 residues. V lost 6 bases to trimming and J lost 3 bases; unmatched junction nucleotides: 5. Partial CDR3 DNA: TGTGCCAGCAGGGTAGCGGGGGGTCGCTACAATGAG. Its protein product is CASRVAGGRYNE. The entire CDR3 sequence reads CASRVAGGRYNEQFF.

Regarding this clone: The CDR3 goes on 3 residues after the read ends, and that part is filled in from the germline J gene. The chain couples TRBV7-9 to TRBJ1-1, with a tentative D call TRBD1 (5 bases). This CDR3 region has 14 residues. Trimming took off 5 bases at V and 1 base at J, with 11 bases between the two ends. CDR1 is SEHNR, CDR2 FQNEAQ, per germline (reference sequence). CDR3 DNA (partial): TGTGCCAGCAGCCCGCAGGGAAGGAACACTGAA. Encoded protein: CASSPQGRNTE. The whole CDR3 sequence is CASSPQGRNTEAFF.

Turning to this clone: The missing CDR3 end, 3 residues past where the read stops, is filled in from the germline J gene. The V and J genes are TRBV11-2 and TRBJ2-2; D might be TRBD2 (5 bases). This CDR3 is 14 amino acids long. Trimming shortened V by 3 bases and J by 4 bases, and 9 bases separated the two germline ends. Looked up from germline, CDR1 is SGHAT and CDR2 is FQNNGV. CDR3 residues: CASSFRSGTGELFF. CDR3 DNA (partial): TGTGCCAGCAGCTTCCGGAGCGGCACCGGGGAG.

Worth noting for this clone: The missing CDR3 end, 3 residues past where the read stops, is filled in from the germline J gene. The genes are TRBV6-4 and TRBJ2-7, with 9 bases identical to TRBD1. CDR3 length: 17 residues. The germline CDR1 and CDR2 sequences are MRHNA and SNTAGT. V dropped 0 bases and J dropped 3; count of bases not matched to a gene: 9. The sequenced CDR3 bases are TGTGCCAGCAGTGACTCGGGTATAGGGACAGGGTGCTACGAG. This codes for CASSDSGIGTGCYE. The full CDR3 sequence reads CASSDSGIGTGCYEQYF.

On this clone itself: The CDR3 extends 3 residues past the end of the read, so its final part is completed from the germline J gene. The V gene is TRBV29-1, the J gene TRBJ2-6, with a possible D match to TRBD2 (5 bases). V was shortened by 5 bases and J by 2 bases, with 16 bases between the two germline ends. This CDR3 is 16 amino acids long. CDR1 and CDR2 from the germline V gene are SQVTM and ANQGSEA. The CDR3 region is CSVSDGRVPGANVLTF. CDR3 DNA (partial): TGCAGCGTTTCAGATGGGCGGGTCCCTGGGGCCAACGTC.

With respect to this clone: The CDR3 is cut off 3 residues early in the read; its end comes from the germline J gene. The chain employs TRBV28 and TRBJ1-4; TRBD1 agrees at 10 bases. CDR1 and CDR2 (germline): MDHEN, SYDVKM. The CDR3 has 17 amino acids. The ends lost 5 bases at V and 2 bases at J; junction bases unmatched: 8. The CDR3 spells CASSDSGTGVTNEKLFF. Incomplete CDR3 DNA: TGTGCCAGCAGTGATTCCGGGACAGGGGTCACTAATGAAAAA.

With respect to this clone: The read ends 3 residues shy of where the CDR3 ends; the end is completed using the germline J gene. V gene TRBV7-9 combines with J gene TRBJ1-1, with D uncertain. Germline loops: CDR1 SEHNR, CDR2 FQNEAQ (reference sequence). V was trimmed by 2 bases and J by 0 bases, leaving 4 bases between them. The CDR3 loop spans 13 amino acids. The CDR3 loop is CASSLSLNTEAFF. The DNA read from the CDR3 is TGTGCCAGCAGCTTAAGCCTGAACACTGAA. Full variable domain (outside the CDR3, taken from reference TRBV7-9 and TRBJ1-1): DTGVSQNPRHKITKRGQNVTFRCDPISEHNRLYWYRQTLGQGPEFLTYFQNEAQLEKSRLLSDRFSAERPKGSFSTLEIQRTEQGDSAMYLCASSLSLNTEAFFGQGTRLTVV.

Notes on this clone: The CDR3 goes on 3 residues after the read ends, and that part is filled in from the germline J gene. The V and J genes are TRBV19 and TRBJ2-1; the D gene is possibly TRBD1 (6 bases). Trimming took off 6 bases at V and 5 bases at J, with 11 bases between the two ends. The CDR3 is 13 amino acids. CDR1 is LNHDA, CDR2 SQIVND, per germline (reference sequence). The sequenced CDR3 bases are TGTGCCAGTAGGGAACAGGGAGACAATGAG. It specifies CASREQGDNE. Given in full, the CDR3 is CASREQGDNEQFF.

On this clone: The read terminates 3 residues ahead of where the CDR3 ends, so the germline J gene completes it. This chain joins TRBV5-1 and TRBJ2-7; TRBD1 might be the D (5 bases). The CDR3 has 15 residues. Germline CDR1 is SGHRS and CDR2 is YFSETQ. V lost 4 bases to trimming and J lost 4 bases, with 18 bases between them. The DNA read from the CDR3 is TGCGCCAGCAGCACTGCACATGGGGCTACGTACGAG. This codes for CASSTAHGATYE. From start to end, the CDR3 is CASSTAHGATYEQYF.

As regards this clone: The read stops 3 residues short of the end of the CDR3; the missing end is completed from the germline J gene. The V call is TRBV5-1, the J call TRBJ2-7; weak D call: TRBD2 (6 bases). The CDR3 is 14 residues long. CDR1 and CDR2 (germline): SGHRS, YFSETQ. Trimming cost V 0 bases and J 4 bases, with 11 bases left between them. The CDR3 loop is CASSLGRDRYEQYF. The sequenced part of the CDR3 DNA is TGCGCCAGCAGCTTGGGGCGGGATAGGTACGAG. Drawing the rest from reference TRBV5-1 and TRBJ2-7, the complete variable domain is KAGVTQTPRYLIKTRGQQVTLSCSPISGHRSVSWYQQTPGQGLQFLFEYFSETQRNKGNFPGRFSGRQFSNSRSEMNVSTLELGDSALYLCASSLGRDRYEQYFGPGTRLTVT.

Worth noting for this clone: The CDR3 goes on 3 residues after the read ends, and that part is filled in from the germline J gene. This chain joins TRBV14 and TRBJ1-2; 7 nucleotides line up with TRBD1. Germline CDR1 and CDR2: SGHDN and FVKESK. The length of the CDR3 is 13 residues. The CDR3 bases that were read are TGTGCCAGCAGCCTCTCAGGGGGAAATGTC. Encoded protein: CASSLSGGNV. The whole CDR3 protein reads CASSLSGGNVYTF.

To note about this clone: Sequencing ends 3 residues short of the CDR3 end; the germline J gene provides the rest. This rearrangement joins TRBV2 to TRBJ1-2; 8 bases line up with TRBD1. V gave up 6 bases and J gave up 6 bases; unmatched junction bases: 9. Germline V CDR1 and CDR2: SNHLY, FYNNEI. CDR3 length: 14 amino acids. CDR3 DNA, as far as it was read: TGTGCCAGCAGGGACAGGGCTATATCTGATGGC. Its translation: CASRDRAISDG. Given in full, the CDR3 is CASRDRAISDGYTF.

Points on this clone: The observed sequence ends 3 residues before the CDR3 terminus, with the missing tail filled in from the germline J gene. V is TRBV20-1 and J is TRBJ1-1; unclear D gene. V lost 4 bases and J lost 1, with 16 bases in between. Germline CDR1 is DFQATT and CDR2 is SNEGSKA (reference sequence). This CDR3 comprises 15 residues. The CDR3: CSAIPTQGRNTEAFF. The part of the CDR3 DNA that was read is TGCAGTGCTATTCCTACCCAAGGGCGGAACACTGAA.

Of note for this clone: The read is 3 residues too short to cover the CDR3 end, so that end is filled in from the germline J gene. This sequence joins TRBV28 and TRBJ2-5; 8 bases map to TRBD1. The V gene end was trimmed by 7 bases and the J gene end by 3 bases; junction bases not matched to a gene: 7. From germline, CDR1 is MDHEN and CDR2 SYDVKM. CDR3 length: 14 residues. CDR3 residues: CASISSTGEETQYF. The sequenced CDR3 bases are TGTGCCAGCATCTCTTCGACAGGGGAAGAGACC.

With regard to this clone: The read ends 3 residues before the CDR3 terminus; that terminus is restored from the germline J gene. The chain employs TRBV20-1 and TRBJ1-5, with 10 bases lining up with TRBD1. The ends lost 5 bases at V and 9 bases at J; junction bases unmatched: 16. CDR3 length: 16 amino acids. Germline V lookup: CDR1 DFQATT, CDR2 SNEGSKA (reference sequence). This CDR3 is CSAYDRGQPSSRPQHF. The CDR3 DNA, read in part, is TGCAGTGCTTACGACAGGGGGCAACCGAGTAGTAGGCCC.

Concerning this clone itself: Coverage ceases 3 residues before the CDR3 finishes, and the germline J gene fills in the end. The rearrangement uses TRBV10-3 and TRBJ1-1; no firm D call. The CDR3 contains 13 residues. CDR1 and CDR2 (germline): ENHRY, SYGVKD. Between the trimmed V and J ends, which lost 6 bases and 4 bases, there was a span of 12 bases. The CDR3 bases that were read are TGTGCCATCAGGCCCCACGAGGGCACTGAA. It translates to CAIRPHEGTE. The entire CDR3 is CAIRPHEGTEAFF.

A note on this clone: Read data end 3 residues before the CDR3 end; the end is taken from the germline J gene. The V and J genes are TRBV19 and TRBJ1-1, with 7 nucleotides matching TRBD1. The CDR3 is 15 residues long. Germline V gene lookup returns CDR1 LNHDA and CDR2 SQIVND (reference sequence). Germline trimming cut 3 bases from V and 1 base from J; bases unmatched to any gene: 5. CDR3 bases read: TGTGCCAGTAGTATGGGGGGACAGACGAACACTGAA. Translating gives CASSMGGQTNTE. The whole CDR3 sequence reads CASSMGGQTNTEAFF.

As regards this clone: Read coverage stops 3 residues before the CDR3 terminus; the germline J gene supplies the remainder. This chain links TRBV19 with TRBJ2-4; a possible D gene is TRBD2 (6 bases). V was pared by 7 bases and J by 8 bases, with 9 bases between. Germline V gene lookup returns CDR1 LNHDA and CDR2 SQIVND (reference sequence). CDR3 length: 11 amino acids. CDR3 bases read: TGTGCCAGTAACTCGGGGGACATT. Its translation: CASNSGDI. The whole CDR3 protein reads CASNSGDIQYF.